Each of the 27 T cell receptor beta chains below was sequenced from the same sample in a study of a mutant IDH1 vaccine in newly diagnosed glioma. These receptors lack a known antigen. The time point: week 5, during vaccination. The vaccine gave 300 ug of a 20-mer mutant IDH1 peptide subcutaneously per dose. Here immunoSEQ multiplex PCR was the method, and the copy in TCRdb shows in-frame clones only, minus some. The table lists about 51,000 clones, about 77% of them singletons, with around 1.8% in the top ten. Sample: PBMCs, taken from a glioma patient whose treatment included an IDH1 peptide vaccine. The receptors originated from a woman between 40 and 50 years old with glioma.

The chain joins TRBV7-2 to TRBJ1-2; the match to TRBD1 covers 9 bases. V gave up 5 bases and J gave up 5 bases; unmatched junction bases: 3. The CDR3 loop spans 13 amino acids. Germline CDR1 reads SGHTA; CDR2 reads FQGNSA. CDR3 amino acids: CASSPGTGYGYTF. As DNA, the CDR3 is TGTGCCAGCAGCCCCGGGACAGGGTATGGCTACACCTTC.

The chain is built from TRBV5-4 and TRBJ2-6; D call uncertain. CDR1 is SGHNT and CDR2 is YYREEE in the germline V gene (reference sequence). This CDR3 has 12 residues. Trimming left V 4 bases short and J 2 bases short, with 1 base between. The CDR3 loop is CASSPGANVLTF. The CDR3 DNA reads TGTGCCAGCAGCCCTGGGGCCAACGTCCTGACTTTC.

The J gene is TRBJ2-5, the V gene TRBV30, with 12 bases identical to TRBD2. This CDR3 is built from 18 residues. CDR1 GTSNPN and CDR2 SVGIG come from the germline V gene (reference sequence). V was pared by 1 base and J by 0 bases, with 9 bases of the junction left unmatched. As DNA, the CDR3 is TGTGCCTGGAGTGATCTAGCGGGGGGGATCTTGTACCAAGAGACCCAGTACTTC. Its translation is CAWSDLAGGILYQETQYF.

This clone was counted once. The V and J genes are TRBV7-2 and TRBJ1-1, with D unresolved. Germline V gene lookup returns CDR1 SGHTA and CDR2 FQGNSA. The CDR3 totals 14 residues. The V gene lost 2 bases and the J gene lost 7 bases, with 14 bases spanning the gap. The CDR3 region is CASSLMEEAVEAFF. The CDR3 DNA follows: TGTGCCAGCAGCTTAATGGAGGAGGCCGTTGAAGCTTTCTTT. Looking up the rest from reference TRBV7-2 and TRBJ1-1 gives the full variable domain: GAGVSQSPSNKVTEKGKDVELRCDPISGHTALYWYRQSLGQGLEFLIYFQGNSAPDKSGLPSDRFSAERTGGSVSTLTIQRTQQEDSAVYLCASSLMEEAVEAFFGQGTRLTVV.

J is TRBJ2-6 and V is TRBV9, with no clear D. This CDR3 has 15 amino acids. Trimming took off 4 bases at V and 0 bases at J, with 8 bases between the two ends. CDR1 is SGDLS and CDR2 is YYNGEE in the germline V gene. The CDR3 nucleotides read TGTGCCAGCAGCCAAAGAAGCTCTGGGGCCAACGTCCTGACTTTC. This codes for CASSQRSSGANVLTF.

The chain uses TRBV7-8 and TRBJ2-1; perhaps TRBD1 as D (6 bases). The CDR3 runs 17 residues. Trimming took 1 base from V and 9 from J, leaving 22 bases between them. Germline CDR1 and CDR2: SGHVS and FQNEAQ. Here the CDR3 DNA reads TGTGCCAGCAGCTTAGACAGGGCCTATTTTAAGTATGGTGAGCAGTTCTTC. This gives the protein CASSLDRAYFKYGEQFF. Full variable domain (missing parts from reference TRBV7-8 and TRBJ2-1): GAGVSQSPRYKVAKRGQDVALRCDPISGHVSLFWYQQALGQGPEFLTYFQNEAQLDKSGLPSDRFFAERPEGSVSTLKIQRTQQEDSAVYLCASSLDRAYFKYGEQFFGPGTRLTVL.

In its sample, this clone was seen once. The CDR3 DNA sequence: TGTGCCAGTAGCAATCTTAGACAGGGAGGTTTCACTGAAGCTTTCTTT. Translation: CASSNLRQGGFTEAFF. This chain links TRBV19 with TRBJ1-1; 7 bases map to TRBD1. CDR3 length: 16 amino acids. V trimming: 6 bases; J trimming: 4 bases; junction bases outside the gene matches: 14. The V gene's germline CDR1 is LNHDA and CDR2 SQIVND (reference sequence).

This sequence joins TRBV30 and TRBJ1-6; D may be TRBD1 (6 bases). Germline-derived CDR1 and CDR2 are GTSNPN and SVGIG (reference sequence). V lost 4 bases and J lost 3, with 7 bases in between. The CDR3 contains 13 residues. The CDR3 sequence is CAWNRDYNSPLHF. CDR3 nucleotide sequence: TGTGCCTGGAACAGGGACTATAATTCACCCCTCCACTTT.

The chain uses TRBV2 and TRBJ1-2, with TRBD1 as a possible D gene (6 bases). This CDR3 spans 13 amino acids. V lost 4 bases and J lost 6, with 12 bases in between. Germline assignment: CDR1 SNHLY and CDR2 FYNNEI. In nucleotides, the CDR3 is TGTGCCAGCAGTGTAAACAGGGATGATGGCTACACCTTC. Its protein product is CASSVNRDDGYTF.

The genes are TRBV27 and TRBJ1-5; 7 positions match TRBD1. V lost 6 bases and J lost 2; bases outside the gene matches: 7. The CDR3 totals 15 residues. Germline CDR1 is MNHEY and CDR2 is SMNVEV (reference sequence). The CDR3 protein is CASSLGTAGNQPQHF. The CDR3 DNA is TGTGCCAGCAGCCTCGGGACAGCAGGCAATCAGCCCCAGCATTTT.

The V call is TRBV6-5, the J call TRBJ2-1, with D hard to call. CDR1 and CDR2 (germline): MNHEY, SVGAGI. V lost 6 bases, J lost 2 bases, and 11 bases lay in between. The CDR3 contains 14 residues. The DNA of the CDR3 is TGTGCCAGCAGGGTGGGATTAGCCTACAATGAGCAGTTCTTC. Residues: CASRVGLAYNEQFF.

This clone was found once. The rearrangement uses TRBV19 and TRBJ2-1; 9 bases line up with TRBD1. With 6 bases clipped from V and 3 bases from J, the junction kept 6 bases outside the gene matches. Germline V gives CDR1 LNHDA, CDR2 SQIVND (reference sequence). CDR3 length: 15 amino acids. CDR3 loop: CASSATGGFYNEQFF. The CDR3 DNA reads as TGTGCCAGTAGCGCTACAGGGGGCTTCTACAATGAGCAGTTCTTC.

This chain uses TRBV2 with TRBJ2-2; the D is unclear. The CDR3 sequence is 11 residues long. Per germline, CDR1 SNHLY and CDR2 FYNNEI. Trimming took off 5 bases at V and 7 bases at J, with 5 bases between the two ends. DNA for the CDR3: TGTGCCAGCAGTCCGATCGGGGAGCTGTTTTTT. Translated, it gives CASSPIGELFF.

For the CDR3, the DNA is TGTGCCAGCAGCTTCACAGAACAGGGAGGTTCACCCCTCCACTTT. Translating gives CASSFTEQGGSPLHF. The chain couples TRBV7-9 to TRBJ1-6; D perhaps matches TRBD1 (6 bases). The V end lost 3 bases, the J end lost 9 bases, and 15 bases lay between the germline ends. Germline CDR1 reads SEHNR; CDR2 reads FQNEAQ (reference sequence). The length of the CDR3 is 15 residues.

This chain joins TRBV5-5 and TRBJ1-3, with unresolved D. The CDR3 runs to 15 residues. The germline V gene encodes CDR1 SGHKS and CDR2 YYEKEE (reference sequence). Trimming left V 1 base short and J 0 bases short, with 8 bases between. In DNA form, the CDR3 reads TGTGCCAGCAGCTTGACGGGATACTCTGGAAACACCATATATTTT. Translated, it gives CASSLTGYSGNTIYF.

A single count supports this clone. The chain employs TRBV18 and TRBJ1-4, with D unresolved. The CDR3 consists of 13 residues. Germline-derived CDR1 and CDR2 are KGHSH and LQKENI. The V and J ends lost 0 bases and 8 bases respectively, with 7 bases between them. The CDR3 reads CASSPPMAEKLFF. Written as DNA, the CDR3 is TGTGCCAGCTCACCACCGATGGCAGAAAAACTGTTTTTT.

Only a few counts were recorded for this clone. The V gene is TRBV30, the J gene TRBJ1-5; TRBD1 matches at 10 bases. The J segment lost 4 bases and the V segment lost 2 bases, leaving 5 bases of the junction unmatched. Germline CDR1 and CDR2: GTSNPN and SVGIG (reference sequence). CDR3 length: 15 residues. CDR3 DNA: TGTGCCTGGAGTAAAGGACAGGGGGGGAATCAGCCCCAGCATTTT. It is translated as CAWSKGQGGNQPQHF.

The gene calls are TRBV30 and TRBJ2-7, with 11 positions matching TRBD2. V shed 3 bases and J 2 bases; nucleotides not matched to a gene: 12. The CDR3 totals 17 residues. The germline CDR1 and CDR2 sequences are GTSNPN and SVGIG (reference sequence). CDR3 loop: CAWSRPPRLAGTYEQYF. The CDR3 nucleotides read TGTGCCTGGAGCCGTCCTCCCAGACTAGCGGGGACCTACGAGCAGTACTTC.

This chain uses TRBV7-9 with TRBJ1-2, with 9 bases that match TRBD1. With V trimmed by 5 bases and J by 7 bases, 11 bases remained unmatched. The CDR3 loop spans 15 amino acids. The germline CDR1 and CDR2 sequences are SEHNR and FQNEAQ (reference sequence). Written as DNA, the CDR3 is TGTGCCAGCAGCACCGGGCTGGGACAGGGCTTTGGCTACACCTTC. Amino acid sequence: CASSTGLGQGFGYTF.

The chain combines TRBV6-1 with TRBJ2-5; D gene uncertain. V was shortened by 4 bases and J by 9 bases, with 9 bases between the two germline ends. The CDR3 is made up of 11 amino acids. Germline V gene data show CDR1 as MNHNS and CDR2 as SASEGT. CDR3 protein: CASSGVGSQYF. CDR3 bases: TGTGCCAGCAGTGGGGTGGGGTCCCAGTACTTC.

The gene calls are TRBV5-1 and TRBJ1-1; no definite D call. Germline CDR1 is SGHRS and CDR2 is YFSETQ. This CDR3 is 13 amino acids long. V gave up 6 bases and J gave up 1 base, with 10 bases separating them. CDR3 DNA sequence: TGCGCCAGCAAGGTAGGGTGGAACACTGAAGCTTTCTTT. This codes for CASKVGWNTEAFF. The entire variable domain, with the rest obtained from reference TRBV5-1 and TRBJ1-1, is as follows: KAGVTQTPRYLIKTRGQQVTLSCSPISGHRSVSWYQQTPGQGLQFLFEYFSETQRNKGNFPGRFSGRQFSNSRSEMNVSTLELGDSALYLCASKVGWNTEAFFGQGTRLTVV.

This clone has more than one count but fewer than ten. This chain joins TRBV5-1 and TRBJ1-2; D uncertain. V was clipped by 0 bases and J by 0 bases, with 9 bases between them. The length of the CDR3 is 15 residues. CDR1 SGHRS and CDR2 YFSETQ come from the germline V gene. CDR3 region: CASSLDLPPNYGYTF. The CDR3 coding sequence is TGCGCCAGCAGCTTGGACCTACCCCCTAACTATGGCTACACCTTC.

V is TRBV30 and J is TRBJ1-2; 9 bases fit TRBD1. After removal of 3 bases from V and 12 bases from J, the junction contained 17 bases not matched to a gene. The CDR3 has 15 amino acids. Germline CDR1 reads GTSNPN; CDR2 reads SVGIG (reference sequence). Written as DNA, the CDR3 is TGTGCCTGGAGAAGGGACAGGGCCATCGTGAATCGAGACACCTTC. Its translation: CAWRRDRAIVNRDTF.

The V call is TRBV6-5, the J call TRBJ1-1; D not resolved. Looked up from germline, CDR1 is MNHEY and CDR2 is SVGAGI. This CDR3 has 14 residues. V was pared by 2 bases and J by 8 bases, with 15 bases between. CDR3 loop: CASSYGGLPAEAFF. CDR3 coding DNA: TGTGCCAGCAGTTACGGAGGACTCCCCGCGGAAGCTTTCTTT.

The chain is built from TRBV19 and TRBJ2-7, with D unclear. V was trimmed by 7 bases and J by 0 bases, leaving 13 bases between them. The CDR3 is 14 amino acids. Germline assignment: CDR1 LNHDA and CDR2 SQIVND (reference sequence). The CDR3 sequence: CASMKGPFSYEQYF. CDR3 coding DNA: TGTGCCAGTATGAAGGGCCCTTTCTCCTACGAGCAGTACTTC.

CDR3 sequence reads: CASSLGTSGAENIQYF. The CDR3 nucleotides are TGTGCCAGCAGCTTAGGGACTAGCGGGGCCGAAAACATTCAGTACTTC. This sequence joins TRBV7-2 and TRBJ2-4; 12 nucleotides align to TRBD2. Germline loops: CDR1 SGHTA, CDR2 FQGNSA. The CDR3 is 16 amino acids. The trim removed 1 base at V and 5 bases at J, leaving 3 bases unmatched. The full variable domain, completed using reference TRBV7-2 and TRBJ2-4, is GAGVSQSPSNKVTEKGKDVELRCDPISGHTALYWYRQSLGQGLEFLIYFQGNSAPDKSGLPSDRFSAERTGGSVSTLTIQRTQQEDSAVYLCASSLGTSGAENIQYFGAGTRLSVL.

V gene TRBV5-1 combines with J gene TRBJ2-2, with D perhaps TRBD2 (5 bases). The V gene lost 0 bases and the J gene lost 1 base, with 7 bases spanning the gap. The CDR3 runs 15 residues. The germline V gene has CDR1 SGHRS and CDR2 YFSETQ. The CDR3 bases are TGCGCCAGCAGCTTGGACGCGGGGAACACCGGGGAGCTGTTTTTT. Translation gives CASSLDAGNTGELFF.